The TCR beta chain described here comes from a study of blood T cells in healthy people across ages. About this clonotype: Antigen: not known.

Primers used in a second PCR of about 7 to 12 cycles were a sample-barcoded 5' primer and a J-beta primer mix. In TCRdb, the 5' RACE reads were re-called with MiXCR into one record per CDR3 protein. Here the sample spans 1.5 million to 2 million distinct CDR3 sequences, 49% being singletons. Germline V lookup: CDR1 MNHNY, CDR2 SVGAGI (reference sequence). The CDR3 has 14 amino acids. V lost 9 bases and J 6 bases, leaving 17 bases between the germline ends. General observations from the study: Roughly linear age-related decline in beta diversity appeared, significant by age approximately 41.

This receptor was identified in a woman aged 35 to 49 in good health. The chain has TRBV6-6 and TRBJ1-4; TRBD1 is a possible D gene (5 bases). Specimen: blood. CDR3 amino acids: CASLLQEFDEKLFF. The CDR3 DNA sequence: TGTGCCAGTCTCCTACAGGAATTCGATGAAAAACTGTTTTTT.